The clone carrying this T cell receptor (beta chain) has a handful of counts. This entry is derived from a study of T cells in Graves' hyperthyroidism and ophthalmopathy. The CDR3 has 21 amino acids. Germline-derived CDR1 and CDR2 are MDHEN and SYDVKM. Trimming stripped 7 bases from V and 0 bases from J, with 28 bases between. Amplification of TCR beta CDR3 regions was performed using RNA transcripts as template. During a first-round RT-PCR of the TCR CDR3, the HTBI primer set was used. TCRdb ran MiXCR on the multiplex PCR reads and lists one entry per CDR3 protein. The data contain approximately 430,000 distinct CDR3 sequences, about 15% of them singletons.

The sequence derives from a man between 18 and 35 years old with Graves' ophthalmopathy. The gene calls are TRBV28 and TRBJ2-6, with D perhaps TRBD2 (5 bases). Sequences were obtained from blood. CDR3 sequence (DNA): TGTGCCAGCACCTCCCGGAGGCTAGGCTACGTTAGGAACTCTGGGGCCAACGTCCTGACTTTC. This sequence encodes CASTSRRLGYVRNSGANVLTF. Based on the CDR3 plus reference TRBV28 and TRBJ2-6, the full variable domain is DVKVTQSSRYLVKRTGEKVFLECVQDMDHENMFWYRQDPGLGLRLIYFSYDVKMKEKGDIPEGYSVSREKKERFSLILESASTNQTSMYLCASTSRRLGYVRNSGANVLTFGAGSRLTVL.